This T cell receptor beta chain was sequenced for a study of T cell repertoires in cytomegalovirus infection. In the study overall: CMV epitopes in the study were HLA-C-restricted (recently identified) and HLA-B-restricted (well studied). Public TCR beta signatures marked donors with CMV infection and the matching HLA. Study conclusions and caveats: What dominated the ex vivo response were HLA-C-restricted CMV-specific TCR beta clonotypes. Summed frequency of shared TCR beta families picked out CMV carriers who also had the relevant HLA.

CDR1 and CDR2 from the germline V gene are SQVTM and ANQGSEA. Trimming removed 1 base from V and 4 bases from J; junction bases left unmatched: 2. This CDR3 is built from 14 residues. One entry per CDR3 protein results from TCRdb running MiXCR on the reads. Of about 570,000 distinct CDR3 sequences listed, 40% are singletons. To note about this clonotype: The target antigen is unknown.

Specimen: cultured PBMCs, collected from culture after CMV antigen stimulation. The V call is TRBV29-1, the J call TRBJ2-1, with 9 bases identical to TRBD2. The clonotype originates from a human donor in good health (CMV status not recorded). Some clones in this sample may be carry-over from other donors' samples. CDR3 protein: CSVEGLAEYNEQFF. The CDR3 DNA follows: TGCAGCGTTGAAGGACTAGCGGAGTACAATGAGCAGTTCTTC.